This T cell receptor (beta chain) emerged from a study of blood T cell repertoires in COVID-19. The overall study: Acute-phase and convalescent COVID-19 samples originated in the United States, Italy and Spain.

V dropped 2 bases and J dropped 8; count of bases not matched to a gene: 9. Germline loops: CDR1 SGHRS, CDR2 YFSETQ. The CDR3 consists of 16 residues. The table came from immunoSEQ multiplex PCR; TCRdb's copy has only in-frame clones and leaves some out. This sample has roughly 25,000 clones, with approximately 87% found just once. The TCR sequence derives from a human donor in a cohort sampled during active COVID-19. V is TRBV5-1 and J is TRBJ1-4; 10 bases map to TRBD1. What was sequenced was peripheral blood. The CDR3 coding sequence is TGCGCCAGCAGCTTTTTAGGGACAGGGGTGAGGGAAAAACTGTTTTTT. It codes for CASSFLGTGVREKLFF. The full variable domain, completed using reference TRBV5-1 and TRBJ1-4, is KAGVTQTPRYLIKTRGQQVTLSCSPISGHRSVSWYQQTPGQGLQFLFEYFSETQRNKGNFPGRFSGRQFSNSRSEMNVSTLELGDSALYLCASSFLGTGVREKLFFGSGTQLSVL.